This TCR beta chain was profiled in a study of blood T cells in healthy people across ages. Overall study: Per two T cells, template switching captured roughly one barcoded beta molecule.

Primers used in a second PCR of about 6 to 11 cycles were a sample-barcoded 5' primer and a J-beta primer mix. A single record per CDR3 protein comes from TCRdb applying MiXCR to the 5' RACE reads. The table lists 550,000 to 750,000 distinct CDR3 sequences, 20% to 25% of them singletons. CDR3 length equals 16 residues. Germline CDR1 reads LGHDT; CDR2 reads YNNKEL (reference sequence). J gave up 1 base and V 2 bases, and 7 bases lay outside the gene matches. Each individual donor underwent a draw of roughly 10 milliliters of peripheral blood. The V call is TRBV3-1, the J call TRBJ2-5; 7 nucleotides line up with TRBD1. Specimen: blood. The clonotype was recovered from a man aged 65 to 79 in good health. The CDR3 region has the DNA TGTGCCAGCAGCCAACCCTACAGGGGAGCCCAAGAGACCCAGTACTTC. This sequence encodes CASSQPYRGAQETQYF.